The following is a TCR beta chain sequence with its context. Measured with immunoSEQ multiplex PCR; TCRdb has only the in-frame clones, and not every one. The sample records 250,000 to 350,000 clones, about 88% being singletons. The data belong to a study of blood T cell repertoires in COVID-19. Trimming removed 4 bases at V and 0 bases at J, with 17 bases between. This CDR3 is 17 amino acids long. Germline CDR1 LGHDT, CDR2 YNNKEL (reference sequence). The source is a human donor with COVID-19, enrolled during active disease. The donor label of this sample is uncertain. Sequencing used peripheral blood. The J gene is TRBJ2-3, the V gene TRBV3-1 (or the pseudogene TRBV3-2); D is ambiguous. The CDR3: CASSPPRPVPSTDTQYF. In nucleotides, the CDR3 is TGTGCCAGCAGCCCTCCCAGGCCAGTTCCTAGCACAGATACGCAGTATTTT.